This T cell receptor beta chain was captured by sequencing in a study of CD8 T cells in Susac syndrome (dated by TCRdb to the late 2010s). Regarding the complete study: Among the Susac syndrome patients who were sequenced, clinically active disease was present in more than 5 and clinical remission was observed in 8 or 9. At blood withdrawal, Susac syndrome patients were either therapy-naive, taking corticosteroids (in some cases with IVIg as well), or taking IVIg alone. Whether CD8+ T cell activation and differentiation in Susac syndrome was antigen driven was tested using repertoire sequencing.

RNA was extracted using the RNeasy kit, and roughly 0.45 to 1 microgram was reverse transcribed with random hexamers. TCR beta CDR3 regions were amplified with the immunoSEQ multiplex PCR assay covering 54 Vbeta and 13 Jbeta segments. Bias from PCR amplification was corrected by using a synthetic template baseline for primer optimization and for computational correction. Processing in the source paper ran as follows. Reads were annotated to V, D and J genes per IMGT and analyzed with immunoSEQ Analyzer, keeping only productive sequences. Clonality was calculated as one minus the Shannon entropy normalized by log2 of the number of productive unique sequences. For each patient and control, public and private clones were evaluated among the 100 most prevalent clones. A clone was defined as Susac-specific if it was absent from the healthy and MS cohorts, from some 980 published viral clones and from other ImmuneACCESS disease sequences. TCRdb reanalyzed the raw reads on its own, using fastp at Q25 for trimming and MiXCR for clone calling, and kept in-frame beta chains. Each entry is one CDR3 protein sequence, shown with its most common DNA and genes. The V and J calls shown here were made by TCRdb, not taken from the authors' results. The sample records some 180,000 distinct CDR3 sequences, about 91% of which are singletons. The top ten constitute approximately 0.09% of the sample.

Note on this clonotype: This receptor's antigen is unknown. There are no base qualities to consult, and no much larger clone falls within one base.

High-throughput TCR beta sequencing profiled peripheral blood CD8+ and CD4+ T cells from healthy donors, Susac syndrome patients and multiple sclerosis patients. The Susac syndrome patients fulfilled recently defined diagnostic criteria for either definite or probable disease. Bulk CD8+ and CD4+ T cells were purified by magnetic negative isolation, whereas CD8+ TEMRA cells were enriched by FACS. Blood was drawn into EDTA tubes, processed within 24 hours, and PBMCs were isolated by density gradient centrifugation. PBMCs intended for TCR sequencing were cryopreserved in liquid nitrogen and were subsequently thawed in a 37 degrees C water bath. A purity of at least 90% was achieved for sorted or isolated CD4+, CD8+ and CD8+ TEMRA cells. The germline V gene (reference sequence) specifies MNHNY as CDR1 and SVGAGI as CDR2. Trimming costs V 5 bases and J 4 bases, and their ends lie 9 bases apart. The CDR3, cysteine through phenylalanine, is 12 amino acids long. The DNA shown is the 36-base CDR3, in frame from base 1.

The full study reports these points: The number of individuals in the TCR sequencing and HLA analysis was acknowledged as relatively small. The CD4+ T cell repertoire of patients with Susac syndrome showed no detectable clonal expansion.

The TCR originated in a human donor with Susac syndrome. The chain was built from TRBV6-6 and TRBJ2-7; no D gene is confidently identified. The sample consisted of CD4+ T cells from PBMCs. The CDR3 region: CASSTWLYEQYF. At the DNA level, the sequence is TGTGCCAGCAGTACCTGGCTTTACGAGCAGTACTTC.